The T cell receptor beta chain under discussion was sequenced for a study of memory CD4+ T cells and cytomegalovirus serostatus. Overall study: Of the healthy Belgian adults, 9 were CMV seropositive and 20 to 30 seronegative.

Turning to this clone: Its antigen is unidentified.

Single viable CD3+CD4+CD8-CD45RO+ cells were sorted as the memory CD4+ T cells. Positive selection with CD4 microbeads enriched total CD4+ T cells. In the study's own analysis: After removing out-of-frame reads, around 2.2 million distinct TCRbeta sequences remained. Generated by immunoSEQ multiplex PCR, the TCRdb table keeps only in-frame clones and is missing some. Clone size and V and J calls were adopted from that table, with D and trimming inferred from the DNA. Of about 56,000 clones listed, about 80% were seen once; the top ten hold 0.4% to 0.5%. Findings and limits, study-wide: Each of approximately 70 CMV-associated TCRbeta sequences occurred in one to five individuals.

Between the trimmed V and J ends, which lost 1 base and 9 bases, there was a span of 6 bases. This CDR3 is 11 amino acids long. Per the germline V gene, CDR1 is LNHDA and CDR2 is SQIVND (reference sequence). This receptor was identified in an adult in good health and CMV-seronegative. The chain employs TRBV19 and TRBJ2-5; D might be TRBD1 (6 bases). Material: memory CD4+ T cells from blood. CDR3 in amino acids: CASSIGTAQYF. As DNA, the CDR3 is TGTGCCAGTAGTATAGGGACAGCCCAGTACTTC.